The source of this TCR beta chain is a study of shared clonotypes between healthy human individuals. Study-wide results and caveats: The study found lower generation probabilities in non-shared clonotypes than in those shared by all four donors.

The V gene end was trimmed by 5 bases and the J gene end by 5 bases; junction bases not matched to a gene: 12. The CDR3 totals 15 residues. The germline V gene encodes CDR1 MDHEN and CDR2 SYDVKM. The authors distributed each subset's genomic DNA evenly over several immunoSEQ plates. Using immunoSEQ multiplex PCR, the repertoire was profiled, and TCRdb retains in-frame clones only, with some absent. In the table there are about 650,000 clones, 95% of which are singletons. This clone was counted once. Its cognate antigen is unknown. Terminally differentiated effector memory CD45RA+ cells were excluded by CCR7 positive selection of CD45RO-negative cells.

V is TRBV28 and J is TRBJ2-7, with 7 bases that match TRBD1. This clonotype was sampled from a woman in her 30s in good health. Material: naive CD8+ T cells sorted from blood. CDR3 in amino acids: CASSNMDRREDEQYF. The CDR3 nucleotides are TGTGCCAGCAGTAACATGGACAGGCGCGAGGACGAGCAGTACTTC. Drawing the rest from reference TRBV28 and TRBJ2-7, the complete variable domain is DVKVTQSSRYLVKRTGEKVFLECVQDMDHENMFWYRQDPGLGLRLIYFSYDVKMKEKGDIPEGYSVSREKKERFSLILESASTNQTSMYLCASSNMDRREDEQYFGPGTRLTVT.